This T cell receptor beta chain originates from a study of blood T cell repertoires in COVID-19. How the authors handled the data: Estimated nucleated cell counts came from reference gene primer amplification. Measured with immunoSEQ multiplex PCR; TCRdb has only the in-frame clones, and not every one. The V and J calls and clone size come from that table; D and trimming were worked out from the DNA. The table lists 100,000 or so clones, 85% to 90% of them singletons. The TCR was taken from a woman between 55 and 75 years old in a cohort sampled during active or convalescent COVID-19. Sequencing was carried out using peripheral blood.

Here the CDR3 DNA reads TGTGCCAGCAGTTACTCGAACGGGGGGCCGGAGTTTTTT. Protein product: CASSYSNGGPEFF. The chain employs TRBV6-5 and TRBJ2-2; weak D call: TRBD2 (7 bases). With 0 bases removed from V and 16 bases from J, the gap between germline ends came to 15 bases. CDR1 is MNHEY and CDR2 is SVGAGI in the germline V gene. This CDR3 spans 13 amino acids.